This T cell receptor beta chain was retrieved from a study of CD8 T cells in ankylosing spondylitis. This clonotype came up a few times. Its antigen is unknown. Germline V gene sequence: CDR1 DFQATT, CDR2 SNEGSKA (reference sequence). Trimming removed 0 bases from V and 0 bases from J, with 12 bases in between. The CDR3 has 16 residues. General study points: Significant enrichment of disease-linked clones was reported in matched ankylosing spondylitis synovial fluid.

One entry per CDR3 protein results from TCRdb running MiXCR on the 5' RACE reads. The top ten clones hold approximately 33% of a sample with some 270,000 distinct CDR3 sequences, roughly 18% of them seen once. Sequencing used blood, either unsorted or a sorted T cell fraction (not recorded which). This clonotype was sampled from a male donor with ankylosing spondylitis or in good health (not recorded which). This chain joins TRBV20-1 and TRBJ2-1; D unresolved. The CDR3 DNA reads as TGCAGTGCTAGAGAAGAGGAGCTGGGCTCCTACAATGAGCAGTTCTTC. Its protein product is CSAREEELGSYNEQFF.